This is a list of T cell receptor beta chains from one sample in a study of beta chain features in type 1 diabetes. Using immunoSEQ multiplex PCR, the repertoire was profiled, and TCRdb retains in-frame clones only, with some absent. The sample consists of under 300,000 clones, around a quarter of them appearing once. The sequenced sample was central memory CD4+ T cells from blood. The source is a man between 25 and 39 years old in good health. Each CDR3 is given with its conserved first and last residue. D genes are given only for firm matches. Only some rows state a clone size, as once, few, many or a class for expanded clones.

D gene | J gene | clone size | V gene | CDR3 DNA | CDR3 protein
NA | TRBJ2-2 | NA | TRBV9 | TGTGCCAGCAGCGTAGATCAAGGGGAGTCCACCGGGGAGCTGTTTTTT | CASSVDQGESTGELFF
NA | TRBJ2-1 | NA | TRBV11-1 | TGTGCCAGCAGCCTCACTCAGACAGGTGTCAATGAGCAGTTCTTC | CASSLTQTGVNEQFF
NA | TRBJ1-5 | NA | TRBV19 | TGTGCCAGTAGTATATTTGACAGTAATCAGCCCCAGCATTTT | CASSIFDSNQPQHF
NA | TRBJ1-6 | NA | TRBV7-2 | TGTGCCAGCAGCTTAGGGGCACGTTCACCCCTCCACTTT | CASSLGARSPLHF
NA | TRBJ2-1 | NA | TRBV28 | TGTGCCAGCAACATAATAGGGAAAGACAATGAGCAGTTCTTC | CASNIIGKDNEQFF
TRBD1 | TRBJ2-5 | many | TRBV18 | TGTGCCAGCTCACCTCAGGACAGGGAGACCCAGTACTTC | CASSPQDRETQYF
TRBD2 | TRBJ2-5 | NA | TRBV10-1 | TGCGCCAGCAGTGAGTCTCGGCTAGCGGGGTACCAAGAGACCCAGTACTTC | CASSESRLAGYQETQYF
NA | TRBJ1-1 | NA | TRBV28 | TGTGCCAGCACCCCTGCTAAGAACACTGAAGCTTTCTTT | CASTPAKNTEAFF
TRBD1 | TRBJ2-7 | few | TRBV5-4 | TGTGCCAGCAGCTTGGCCGCAGGGGGCCGCGAGCAGTACTTC | CASSLAAGGREQYF
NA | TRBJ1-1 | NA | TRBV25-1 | TGTGCCAGCAGAGAAGATGTATCGACTGAAGCTTTCTTT | CASREDVSTEAFF
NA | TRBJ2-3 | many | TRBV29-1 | TGCAGCGTGCCCTTGGGGGATACGCAGTATTTT | CSVPLGDTQYF
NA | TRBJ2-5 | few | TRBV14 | TGTGCCAGCAGCCAATCACCTCTGAGGGAGACCCAGTACTTC | CASSQSPLRETQYF
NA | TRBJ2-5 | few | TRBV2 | TGTGCCAGCAGCCCCCTATCAGGGCTTACACTGAAAGAGACCCAGTACTTC | CASSPLSGLTLKETQYF
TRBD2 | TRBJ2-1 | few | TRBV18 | TGTGCCAGCTCACCGATCAGAAGCGGGGGGACAACCCCCAATGAGCAGTTCTTC | CASSPIRSGGTTPNEQFF
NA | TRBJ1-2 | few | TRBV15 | TGTGCCACCAGCAGAGATGAGGCTGGCTACACCTTC | CATSRDEAGYTF
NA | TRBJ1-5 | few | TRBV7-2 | TGTGCCAGCAGTCCATGGGGGGCCGATCAGCCCCAGCATTTT | CASSPWGADQPQHF
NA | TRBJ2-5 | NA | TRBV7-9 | TGTGCCAGCAGCCCAAGAGGCCGCGGGCTCCAAGAGACCCAGTACTTC | CASSPRGRGLQETQYF
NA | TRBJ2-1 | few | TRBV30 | TGTGCCTGGAGTGGTAGGGGGTGGTTAAGTGAGCAGTTCTTC | CAWSGRGWLSEQFF
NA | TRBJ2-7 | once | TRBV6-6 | TGTGCCAGTACCCGTTCCAGAGGCGAGCAGTACTTC | CASTRSRGEQYF
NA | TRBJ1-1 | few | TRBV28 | TGTGCCAGCAGGCGGGGTGCGGGGCTGAACACTGAAGCTTTCTTT | CASRRGAGLNTEAFF
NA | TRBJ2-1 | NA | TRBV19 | TGTGCCAGTAGTATGGCGTTCTTC | CASSMAFF
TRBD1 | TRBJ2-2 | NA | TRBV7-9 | TGTGCCAGCAGCTTATACCCCAGGGGGCAACCCGGGGAGCTGTTTTTT | CASSLYPRGQPGELFF
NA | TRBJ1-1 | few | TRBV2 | TGTGCCAGCAGGAGGGACGGAAACACTGAAGCTTTCTTT | CASRRDGNTEAFF
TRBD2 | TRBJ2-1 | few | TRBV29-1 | TGCAGCGCGAGCGGGAGCTCCTACAATGAGCAGTTCTTC | CSASGSSYNEQFF
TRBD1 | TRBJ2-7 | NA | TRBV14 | TGTGCCAGCAGCCCGGGACAGGCGAGCTCCTACGAGCAGTACTTC | CASSPGQASSYEQYF
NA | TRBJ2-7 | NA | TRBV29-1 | TGCAGCGTTTACACCAACTACGAGCAGTACTTC | CSVYTNYEQYF
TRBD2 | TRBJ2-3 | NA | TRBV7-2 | TGTGCCAGCAGGGGTAGACTAGCGGGAGCCTTCGCGGACACAGATACGCAGTATTTT | CASRGRLAGAFADTDTQYF
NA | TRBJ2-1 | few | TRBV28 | TGTGCCAGCAGTTCAATCCGGGACACCCAGTTCTTC | CASSSIRDTQFF
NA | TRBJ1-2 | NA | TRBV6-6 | TGTGCCAGCAGTCCCCGCGCCAGGGAGGGTGGCTACACCTTC | CASSPRAREGGYTF
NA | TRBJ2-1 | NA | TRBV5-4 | TGTGCCAGCTCAATGGGGTCGGGCTCCTACAATGAGCAGTTCTTC | CASSMGSGSYNEQFF
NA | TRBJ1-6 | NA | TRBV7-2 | TGTGCCAGCGCAGGCTCGACCGGCGGGGGTCATTCACCCCTCCACTTT | CASAGSTGGGHSPLHF
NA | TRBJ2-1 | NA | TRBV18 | TGTGCCAGCTCACCACGCCGGGGGGCCAGAGACAATGAGCAGTTCTTC | CASSPRRGARDNEQFF
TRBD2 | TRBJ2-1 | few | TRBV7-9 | TGTGCCAGCAGCTTACCTAGCGGGAGGGCCGCGAGGAATGAGCAGTTCTTC | CASSLPSGRAARNEQFF
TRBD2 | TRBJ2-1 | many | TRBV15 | TGTGCCACCAGCAGGCTTGGGACTAGGAGTAACAATGAGCAGTTCTTC | CATSRLGTRSNNEQFF
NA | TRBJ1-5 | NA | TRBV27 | TGTGCCAGCAGTTTGGTTATGGGTCAGCCCCAGCATTTT | CASSLVMGQPQHF
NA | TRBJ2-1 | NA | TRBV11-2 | TGTGCCAGCAGCAATTACCGGGACTCAAACAATGAGCAGTTCTTC | CASSNYRDSNNEQFF
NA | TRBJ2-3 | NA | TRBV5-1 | TGCGCCAGCAGCTTGCAGGGTACCGATACGCAGTATTTT | CASSLQGTDTQYF
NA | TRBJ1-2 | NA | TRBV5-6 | TGTGCCAGCAGCTACCGTGGTGGCTACACCTTC | CASSYRGGYTF
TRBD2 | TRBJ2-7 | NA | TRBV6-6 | TGTGCCAGCAGTTCGGGGACTAGCGGGAGGGACTACGAGCAGTACTTC | CASSSGTSGRDYEQYF
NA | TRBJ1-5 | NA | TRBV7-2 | TGTGCCAGCAGCCAGGGGAGGATCAGTCAGCCCCAGCATTTT | CASSQGRISQPQHF
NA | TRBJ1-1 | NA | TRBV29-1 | TGCAGCGGCAAACAGTTGAACACTGAAGCTTTCTTT | CSGKQLNTEAFF
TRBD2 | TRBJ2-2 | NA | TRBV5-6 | TGTGCCAGCAGCTTGGAGACTAGCGGGAGAAATGGCGGGGAGCTGTTTTTT | CASSLETSGRNGGELFF
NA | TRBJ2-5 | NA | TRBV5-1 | TGCGCCAGCAGCTCACTTGACAGAGAAGAGACCCAGTACTTC | CASSSLDREETQYF
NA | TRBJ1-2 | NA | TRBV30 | TGTGCCTGGAGTGTACGGGCAGCCTCTAACTATGGCTACACCTTC | CAWSVRAASNYGYTF
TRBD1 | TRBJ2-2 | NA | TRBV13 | TGTGCCAGCAGCCCAAGACAGGGAAGGAGCACCGGGGAGCTGTTTTTT | CASSPRQGRSTGELFF
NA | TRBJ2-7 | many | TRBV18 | TGTGCCAGCTCCTCTGGCAGGGTCGCCTACGAGCAGTACTTC | CASSSGRVAYEQYF
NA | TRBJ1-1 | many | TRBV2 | TGTGCCAGCAGCGGAATGGGACCGCCTCTGAACACTGAAGCTTTCTTT | CASSGMGPPLNTEAFF
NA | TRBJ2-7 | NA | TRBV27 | TGTGCCAGCAGATTAGGGACTGCTCATACCTACGAGCAGTACTTC | CASRLGTAHTYEQYF
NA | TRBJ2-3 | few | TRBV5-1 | TGCGCCAGCAGCTTGGTAGCTTCCACAGATACGCAGTATTTT | CASSLVASTDTQYF
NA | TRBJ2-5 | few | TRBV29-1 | TGCAGCGCTGCGGCGTCCGGGACGGAGACCCAGTACTTC | CSAAASGTETQYF